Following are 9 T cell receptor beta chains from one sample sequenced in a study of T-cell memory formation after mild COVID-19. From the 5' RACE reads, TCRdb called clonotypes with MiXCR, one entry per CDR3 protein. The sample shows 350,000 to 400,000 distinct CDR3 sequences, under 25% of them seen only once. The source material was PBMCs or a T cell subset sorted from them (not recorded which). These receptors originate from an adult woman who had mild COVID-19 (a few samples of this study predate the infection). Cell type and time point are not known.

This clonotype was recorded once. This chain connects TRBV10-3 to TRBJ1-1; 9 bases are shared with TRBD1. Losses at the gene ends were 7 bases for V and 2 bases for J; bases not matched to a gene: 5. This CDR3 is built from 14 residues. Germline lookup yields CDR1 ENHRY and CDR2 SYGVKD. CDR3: CAITGTGLNTEAFF. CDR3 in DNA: TGTGCCATCACTGGGACAGGGCTAAACACTGAAGCTTTCTTT.

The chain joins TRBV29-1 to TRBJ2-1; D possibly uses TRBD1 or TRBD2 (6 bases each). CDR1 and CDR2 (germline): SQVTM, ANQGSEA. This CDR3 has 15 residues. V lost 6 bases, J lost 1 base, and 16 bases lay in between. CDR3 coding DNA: TGCAGCGTCAAAGGGGGGAGCTCATCCTACAATGAGCAGTTCTTC. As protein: CSVKGGSSSYNEQFF.

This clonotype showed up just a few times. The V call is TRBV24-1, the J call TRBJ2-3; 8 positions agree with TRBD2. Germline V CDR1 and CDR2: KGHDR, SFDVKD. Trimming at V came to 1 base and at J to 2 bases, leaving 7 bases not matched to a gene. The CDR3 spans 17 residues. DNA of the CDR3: TGTGCCACCAGTGATTTACTGGCGGGAGGACACACAGATACGCAGTATTTT. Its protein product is CATSDLLAGGHTDTQYF.

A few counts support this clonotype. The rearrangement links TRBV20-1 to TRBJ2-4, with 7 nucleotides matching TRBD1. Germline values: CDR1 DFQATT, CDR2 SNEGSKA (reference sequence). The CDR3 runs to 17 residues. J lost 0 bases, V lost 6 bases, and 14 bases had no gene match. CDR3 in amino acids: CSAKEPQGVLAKNIQYF. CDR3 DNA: TGCAGTGCCAAGGAGCCTCAGGGGGTGCTAGCCAAAAACATTCAGTACTTC.

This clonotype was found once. For the CDR3, the DNA is TGTGCCACCAGCAGAGGTGGTCCACTGATGAACACTGAAGCTTTCTTT. This translates into CATSRGGPLMNTEAFF. V usage is TRBV15 and J usage is TRBJ1-1, with unresolved D. Germline V CDR1 and CDR2: LNHNV, YYDKDF (reference sequence). This CDR3 comprises 16 residues. Trimming removed 1 base at V and 0 bases at J, with 12 bases between. Supplemented by reference TRBV15 and TRBJ1-1, the full variable domain reads DAMVIQNPRYQVTQFGKPVTLSCSQTLNHNVMYWYQQKSSQAPKLLFHYYDKDFNNEADTPDNFQSRRPNTSFCFLDIRSPGLGDTAMYLCATSRGGPLMNTEAFFGQGTRLTVV.

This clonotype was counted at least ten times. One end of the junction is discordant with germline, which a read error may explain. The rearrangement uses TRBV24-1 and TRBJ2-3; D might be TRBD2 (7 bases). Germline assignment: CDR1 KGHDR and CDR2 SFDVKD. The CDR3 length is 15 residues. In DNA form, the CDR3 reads TGTGCCATCAGTGAGGGGGGGCAAGGCACAGATACGCAGTATTTT. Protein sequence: CAISEGGQGTDTQYF.

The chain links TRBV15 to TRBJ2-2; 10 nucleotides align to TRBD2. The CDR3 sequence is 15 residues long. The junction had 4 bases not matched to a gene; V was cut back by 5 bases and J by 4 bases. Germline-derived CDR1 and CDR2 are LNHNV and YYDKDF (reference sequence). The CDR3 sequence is CATSLAGVGTGELFF. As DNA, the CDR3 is TGTGCCACCAGCCTAGCGGGAGTAGGCACCGGGGAGCTGTTTTTT.

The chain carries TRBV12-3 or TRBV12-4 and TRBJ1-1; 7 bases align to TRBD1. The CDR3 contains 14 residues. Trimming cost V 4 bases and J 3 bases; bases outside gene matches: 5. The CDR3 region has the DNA TGTGCCAGCAGTTCGACAGGGTTGCACACTGAAGCTTTCTTT. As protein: CASSSTGLHTEAFF.

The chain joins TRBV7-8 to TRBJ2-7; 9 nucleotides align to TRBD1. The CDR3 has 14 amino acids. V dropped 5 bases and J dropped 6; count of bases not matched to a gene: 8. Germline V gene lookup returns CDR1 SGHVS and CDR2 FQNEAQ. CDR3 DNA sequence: TGTGCCAGCAGCCCAGAGCGGACAGGGGCCGAGCAGTACTTC. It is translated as CASSPERTGAEQYF.